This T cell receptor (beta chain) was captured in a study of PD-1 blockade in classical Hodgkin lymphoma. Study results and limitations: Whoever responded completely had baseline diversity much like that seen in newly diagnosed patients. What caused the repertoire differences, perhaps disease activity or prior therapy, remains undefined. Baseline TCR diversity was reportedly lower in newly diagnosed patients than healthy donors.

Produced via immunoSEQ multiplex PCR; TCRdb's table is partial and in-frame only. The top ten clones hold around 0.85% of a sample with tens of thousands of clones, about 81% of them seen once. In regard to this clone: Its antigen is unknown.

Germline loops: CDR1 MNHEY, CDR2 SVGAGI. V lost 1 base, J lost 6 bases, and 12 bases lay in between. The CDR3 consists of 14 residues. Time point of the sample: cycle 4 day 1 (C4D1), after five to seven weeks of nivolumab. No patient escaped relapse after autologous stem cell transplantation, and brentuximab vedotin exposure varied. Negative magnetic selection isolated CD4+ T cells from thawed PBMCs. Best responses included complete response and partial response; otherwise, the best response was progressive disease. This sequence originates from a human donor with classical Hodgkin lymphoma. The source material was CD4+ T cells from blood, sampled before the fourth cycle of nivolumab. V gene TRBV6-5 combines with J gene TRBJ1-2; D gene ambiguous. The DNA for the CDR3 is TGTGCCAGCAGTTACTTTGGGGTCGGGGATGGCTACACCTTC. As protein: CASSYFGVGDGYTF.